Detailed here is one T cell receptor beta chain. Its antigen is currently unknown. The sample belongs to a study of regulatory and conventional T cells in RAG deficiency. General study findings and limits: Omenn syndrome and CID/AS patients had 80 to 100-fold fewer unique Treg TCR beta sequences, versus 8 to 10-fold elsewhere. RAG-deficient patients showed markedly lower Shannon entropy and higher Simpson indices than control T-cell subsets. Omenn patients showed >80% Treg-Tconv overlap and shorter CDR3 lengths. These Omenn syndrome Treg sorts may hold peripherally activated cells instead.

Conventional CD4+ T cells were sorted from blood as CD25-low CD127-high cells. TCRdb keeps only in-frame clones here, not all; method: immunoSEQ multiplex PCR. The sample holds more than 40,000 clones, approximately 90% seen once. V was pared by 3 bases and J by 7 bases, with 6 bases of the junction left unmatched. The CDR3 loop spans 15 amino acids. Germline lookup yields CDR1 LNHDA and CDR2 SQIVND (reference sequence). These data also featured in a second study, about regulatory T cells. As that study records: Primers: 52 TRBV forward and 13 TRBJ reverse.

The J gene is TRBJ2-1, the V gene TRBV19, with 10 bases matching TRBD1. The sequence derives from a human donor in good health. Sequencing input: CD4+ effector T cells sorted from blood. CDR3 in DNA: TGTGCCAGTAGTATCCGGGACAGGGGTATTAATGAGCAGTTCTTC. This sequence encodes CASSIRDRGINEQFF.